This is a list of T cell receptor beta chains from one sample in a study of CD8+ T cells in alopecia areata. The assay was immunoSEQ multiplex PCR, and TCRdb's table has in-frame clones only and misses some. The repertoire holds approximately 210,000 clones, with roughly 60% as singletons. This specimen consisted of CD4+ T cells sorted from blood, obtained at week 24, from a patient treated with tofacitinib. Receptors originate from a human donor with alopecia areata. The CDR3 runs from the conserved cysteine through the conserved F or W. D genes are given only for firm matches. Expanded clones get a size class; other rows say once, few or many, or leave the size out.

cdr3_nt cdr3_aa j_call d_call v_call clone_size
TGTGCCAGCAGCACACCCGAGGGGGCAGGCTATGGCTACACCTTC CASSTPEGAGYGYTF TRBJ1-2 TRBD1 TRBV7-9 NA
TGTGCCAGCAGCGCCCGAGCTATGGGGTTGAGTACTGAAGCTTTCTTT CASSARAMGLSTEAFF TRBJ1-1 NA TRBV5-6 NA
TGTGCCAGCAGCCAGAGCTCTGGAAACACCATATATTTT CASSQSSGNTIYF TRBJ1-3 NA TRBV7-2 NA
TGTGCCAGCAGTAGGGGGACACCGACCTTTTACAATGAGCAGTTCTTC CASSRGTPTFYNEQFF TRBJ2-1 NA TRBV27 NA
TGTGCCAGCAGCCAAGGGGGCGGCGAGACCCAGTACTTC CASSQGGGETQYF TRBJ2-5 NA TRBV14 NA
TGTGCCAGCAGGGGTGTGGGGCTGCGGCAGCCCCAGCATTTT CASRGVGLRQPQHF TRBJ1-5 NA TRBV2 NA
TGTGCCAGCAGTTTATCAGGGGTCGGATTGTCCGGGGAGCTGTTTTTT CASSLSGVGLSGELFF TRBJ2-2 NA TRBV27 few
TGTGCCAGCAGCGTGGGGGGAACGGCTAATGAAAAACTGTTTTTT CASSVGGTANEKLFF TRBJ1-4 NA TRBV7-6 NA
TGTGCCACCAGCAGAGCTTCTAGTGCAGATACGCAGTATTTT CATSRASSADTQYF TRBJ2-3 NA TRBV15 NA
TGTGCCAGCAGCTTAGGACACAGAACAACTTTCTTT CASSLGHRTTFF TRBJ1-1 NA TRBV11-2 NA
TGTGCCTGGAGTCCTACGGGAGGTAGCGGGGGAGCCAAAAACATTCAGTACTTC CAWSPTGGSGGAKNIQYF TRBJ2-4 TRBD2 TRBV30 NA
TGTGCCAGTAGTCCCCAGGGGGGGTCGACCGGGGAGCTGTTTTTT CASSPQGGSTGELFF TRBJ2-2 NA TRBV19 NA
TGCGCCAGCAGTGGGCCGGGACTAGTAAATGAGCAGTTCTTC CASSGPGLVNEQFF TRBJ2-1 TRBD2 TRBV10-2 NA
TGCAGCGTTGTTTCGGGGGTGAGCACAGATACGCAGTATTTT CSVVSGVSTDTQYF TRBJ2-3 NA TRBV29-1 NA
TGTGCCAGCGGGACGGCTAGCAATCAGCCCCAGCATTTT CASGTASNQPQHF TRBJ1-5 NA TRBV18 few
TGTGCCAGCAGGGGGGACAGCTATAATGAAAAACTGTTTTTT CASRGDSYNEKLFF TRBJ1-4 TRBD1 TRBV28 NA
TGTGCCAGCTCACCTACGAGGGGCGTGACAGATACGCAGTATTTT CASSPTRGVTDTQYF TRBJ2-3 NA TRBV18 NA
TGTGCCAGCAGCTTGGGGGATTCTAGCACAGATACGCAGTATTTT CASSLGDSSTDTQYF TRBJ2-3 NA TRBV5-4 NA
TGTGCCAGTAGTATACAGGGTCCCTATGGCTACACCTTC CASSIQGPYGYTF TRBJ1-2 NA TRBV19 NA
TGCAGTCTAGCCTACGGGGATACGCAGTATTTT CSLAYGDTQYF TRBJ2-3 NA TRBV20-1 NA
TGTGCCAGCAGCTTGGTGACGGGGGAGCGGTTCTTC CASSLVTGERFF TRBJ2-1 NA TRBV5-6 NA
TGTGCCAGTAGTAGGCAGGGCCCCTACAATGAGCAGTTCTTC CASSRQGPYNEQFF TRBJ2-1 NA TRBV19 few
TGCAGCGTTGTATTGGGTGGTACTCACACTGAAGCTTTCTTT CSVVLGGTHTEAFF TRBJ1-1 NA TRBV29-1 NA
TGCAGCGTTGTAAACGGCGCCAGCGGCACAGATACGCAGTATTTT CSVVNGASGTDTQYF TRBJ2-3 NA TRBV29-1 NA
TGCAGCGTCAGACCAGGAGGGGGTAAGAACATTCAGTACTTC CSVRPGGGKNIQYF TRBJ2-4 NA TRBV29-1 NA